These 23 T cell receptor beta chains came from one sample sequenced in a study of T cells of healthy individuals. Via MiXCR, TCRdb re-called the 5' RACE reads, giving one row per CDR3 protein. In the table there are about 100,000 distinct CDR3 sequences, 17% of which are singletons. These receptors were obtained from a human donor in good health.

This clonotype was found many times. The chain joins TRBV4-2 to TRBJ2-5; 10 bases match TRBD2. V lost 3 bases and J lost 5; bases outside the gene matches: 9. CDR1 and CDR2 from the germline V gene are LGHNA and YNFKEQ. CDR3 length: 16 amino acids. In DNA, the CDR3 is TGTGCCAGCAGCCATCCCGGACTAGCGGTTTCGGAGACCCAGTACTTC. Translation gives CASSHPGLAVSETQYF.

There are a few counts of this clonotype. This chain uses TRBV5-5 with TRBJ2-7; tentative D call: TRBD1 (5 bases). Trimming shortened V by 0 bases and J by 4 bases, and 14 bases separated the two germline ends. The CDR3 is 15 residues long. Per germline, CDR1 SGHKS and CDR2 YYEKEE (reference sequence). The CDR3 nucleotides read TGTGCCAGCAGCTTGGCCCCAGGACACCAGTACGAGCAGTACTTC. This sequence encodes CASSLAPGHQYEQYF.

The J gene is TRBJ2-5, the V gene TRBV28; D uncertain. The CDR3 extends over 13 amino acids. V was clipped by 5 bases and J by 4 bases, with 11 bases between them. Germline V gene lookup returns CDR1 MDHEN and CDR2 SYDVKM. The CDR3 DNA is TGTGCCAGCAGTCTCTTTGAAGGAGAGACCCAGTACTTC. It specifies CASSLFEGETQYF.

At least ten counts were recorded for this clonotype. The chain recombines TRBV7-6 with TRBJ1-1, with no clear D. CDR3 length equals 16 residues. From germline, CDR1 is SGHVS and CDR2 FNYEAQ. The V end was cut by 2 bases, the J end by 0 bases, with 13 bases between. CDR3 loop: CASSLLKGVMNTEAFF. In nucleotides, the CDR3 is TGTGCCAGCAGCTTATTAAAGGGAGTCATGAACACTGAAGCTTTCTTT.

V gene TRBV28 combines with J gene TRBJ2-1, with 10 positions matching TRBD1. This CDR3 contains 16 residues. From germline, CDR1 is MDHEN and CDR2 SYDVKM. The V gene end was trimmed by 0 bases and the J gene end by 7 bases; junction bases not matched to a gene: 6. The CDR3 here is CASSLWGQGQKNEQFF. CDR3 coding DNA: TGTGCCAGCAGTTTATGGGGACAGGGGCAAAAGAATGAGCAGTTCTTC.

The V gene is TRBV27, the J gene TRBJ2-1, with TRBD1 identical over 10 bases. The ends lost 6 bases at V and 6 bases at J; junction bases unmatched: 5. CDR1 is MNHEY and CDR2 is SMNVEV in the germline V gene (reference sequence). The CDR3 runs 14 residues. CDR3 sequence: CASRDRGVFNEQFF. The CDR3 nucleotides read TGTGCCAGCAGGGACAGGGGGGTCTTCAATGAGCAGTTCTTC.

This clonotype was observed at least ten times. V usage is TRBV6-2 or TRBV6-3 and J usage is TRBJ2-1; TRBD2 is a possible D gene (5 bases). The germline V and J ends were trimmed by 2 bases and 3 bases, with 5 bases remaining between them. The CDR3 contains 13 residues. Germline CDR1 reads MNHEY; CDR2 reads SVGEGT. In DNA form, the CDR3 reads TGTGCCAGCAGTTACCGGGACTACAATGAGCAGTTCTTC. Protein product: CASSYRDYNEQFF.

Notes on this clonotype: At one end the junction does not follow the germline gene, possibly because of a read error. The V call is TRBV20-1, the J call TRBJ2-5, with 8 bases matching TRBD1. Germline V gene sequence: CDR1 DFQATT, CDR2 SNEGSKA (reference sequence). The CDR3 covers 15 residues. The CDR3 sequence: CSATNSGQGQGTQYF. The CDR3 DNA sequence: TGCAGTGCTACGAACTCTGGACAGGGTCAAGGGACCCAGTACTTC.

The CDR3 DNA reads as TGTGCCAGCAGTGGCGACCAAGAGACCCAGTACTTC. Its translation is CASSGDQETQYF. V usage is TRBV2 and J usage is TRBJ2-5; D not resolved. Germline V CDR1 and CDR2: SNHLY, FYNNEI. This CDR3 comprises 12 residues. The V end was cut by 4 bases, the J end by 0 bases, with 3 bases between.

This chain joins TRBV7-9 and TRBJ1-2; possibly TRBD1 for D (5 bases). This CDR3 region has 15 residues. Germline loops: CDR1 SEHNR, CDR2 FQNEAQ (reference sequence). V shed 5 bases and J shed 4 bases, with 17 bases lying between them. The DNA for the CDR3 is TGTGCCAGCAGCCCCGGTTCTGGGGGACTCTATGGCTACACCTTC. Its protein is CASSPGSGGLYGYTF.

In its sample, this clonotype was seen once. The rearrangement uses TRBV7-9 and TRBJ2-2; 14 bases line up with TRBD2. Germline trimming cut 11 bases from V and 0 bases from J; bases unmatched to any gene: 2. CDR3 length: 15 residues. Germline CDR1 is SEHNR and CDR2 is FQNEAQ (reference sequence). The DNA for the CDR3 is TGTGCCTCGGGACTAGCGGGGGCGAACACCGGGGAGCTGTTTTTT. It translates to CASGLAGANTGELFF. The full variable domain, completed using reference TRBV7-9 and TRBJ2-2, is DTGVSQNPRHKITKRGQNVTFRCDPISEHNRLYWYRQTLGQGPEFLTYFQNEAQLEKSRLLSDRFSAERPKGSFSTLEIQRTEQGDSAMYLCASGLAGANTGELFFGEGSRLTVL.

This clonotype has ten or more counts. The rearrangement joins TRBV2 to TRBJ1-2, with unresolved D. Germline lookup yields CDR1 SNHLY and CDR2 FYNNEI. The CDR3 covers 15 residues. Trimming removed 3 bases at V and 1 base at J, with 12 bases between. The CDR3 coding sequence is TGTGCCAGCAGTGACGGCCAGCTCATTAACTATGGCTACACCTTC. It is translated as CASSDGQLINYGYTF.

J is TRBJ2-3 and V is TRBV12-3 or TRBV12-4, with 10 bases identical to TRBD2. The V segment lost 4 bases and the J segment 1 base; nucleotides outside the gene matches: 5. This CDR3 region has 16 residues. CDR3 sequence (DNA): TGTGCCAGCAGTTCCCGGACTAGCGGACGCACAGATACGCAGTATTTT. Protein: CASSSRTSGRTDTQYF.

This rearrangement joins TRBV9 to TRBJ1-5; D may be TRBD1 (5 bases). The germline V gene has CDR1 SGDLS and CDR2 YYNGEE. V lost 4 bases and J lost 4, with 12 bases in between. The CDR3 contains 14 residues. CDR3 sequence reads: CASSLGDGNQPQHF. Written as DNA, the CDR3 is TGTGCCAGCAGCCTAGGGGACGGAAATCAGCCCCAGCATTTT.

The V and J genes are TRBV6-2 or TRBV6-3 and TRBJ2-2; TRBD2 might be the D (7 bases). The CDR3 runs 14 residues. The V end was cut by 2 bases, the J end by 6 bases, with 10 bases between. Germline V gene lookup returns CDR1 MNHEY and CDR2 SVGEGT. This CDR3 is CASSYVGGPGELFF. The CDR3 DNA reads as TGTGCCAGCAGTTACGTCGGGGGGCCCGGGGAGCTGTTTTTT.

The chain is built from TRBV6-6 and TRBJ1-5; 8 nucleotides match TRBD1. Per germline, CDR1 MNHNY and CDR2 SVGAGI (reference sequence). V lost 6 bases, J lost 7 bases, and 8 bases stayed unmatched. This CDR3 has 14 residues. The chain's CDR3 is CASSHGQGSQPQHF. The CDR3 DNA reads TGTGCCAGCAGCCACGGACAGGGCAGCCAGCCCCAGCATTTT.

This clonotype was seen a handful of times. The rearrangement joins TRBV25-1 to TRBJ1-1; D is perhaps TRBD1 (5 bases). V gave up 8 bases and J gave up 12 bases, with 19 bases separating them. Germline CDR1 reads MGHDK; CDR2 reads SYGVNS. The CDR3 runs 12 residues. The CDR3 nucleotides are TGTGCCAGCGGCTCGGGGACCGATGTAACTTTCTTT. Residues: CASGSGTDVTFF.

J is TRBJ2-5 and V is TRBV4-3; D possibly matches TRBD1 or TRBD2 (5 bases each). The germline CDR1 and CDR2 sequences are LGHNA and YSLEER. The CDR3 extends over 15 amino acids. V was trimmed by 4 bases and J by 1 base, leaving 13 bases between them. In DNA, the CDR3 is TGCGCCAGCAGCCTGGGGGTGGGTTCCCAAGAGACCCAGTACTTC. It specifies CASSLGVGSQETQYF.

This clonotype was observed a few times. The rearrangement joins TRBV7-2 to TRBJ1-1; TRBD1 matches at 7 bases. J gave up 1 base and V 5 bases, and 7 bases lay outside the gene matches. This CDR3 spans 15 amino acids. The germline V gene has CDR1 SGHTA and CDR2 FQGNSA. The CDR3 is CASSPRQGKNTEAFF. CDR3 nucleotide sequence: TGTGCCAGCAGCCCGCGACAGGGTAAGAACACTGAAGCTTTCTTT. Drawing the rest from reference TRBV7-2 and TRBJ1-1, the complete variable domain is GAGVSQSPSNKVTEKGKDVELRCDPISGHTALYWYRQSLGQGLEFLIYFQGNSAPDKSGLPSDRFSAERTGGSVSTLTIQRTQQEDSAVYLCASSPRQGKNTEAFFGQGTRLTVV.

This clonotype was observed a handful of times. V gene TRBV20-1 combines with J gene TRBJ2-7; 10 bases agree with TRBD1. Trimming removed 6 bases from V and 3 bases from J; junction bases left unmatched: 5. Germline V gene sequence: CDR1 DFQATT, CDR2 SNEGSKA (reference sequence). The CDR3 sequence is 13 residues long. CDR3 sequence: CSAPGQGNYEQYF. The DNA of the CDR3 is TGCAGTGCCCCGGGACAGGGGAACTACGAGCAGTACTTC.

This clonotype has a handful of counts. The rearrangement links TRBV6-1 to TRBJ2-1; the match to TRBD2 covers 9 bases. Per the germline V gene, CDR1 is MNHNS and CDR2 is SASEGT. The CDR3 contains 16 residues. The V segment lost 3 bases and the J segment 4 bases; nucleotides outside the gene matches: 7. DNA for the CDR3: TGTGCCAGCAGTGACAAGGCGGGGGGGTTTTACAATGAGCAGTTCTTC. Protein: CASSDKAGGFYNEQFF.

This clonotype was recorded many times. The chain couples TRBV7-3 to TRBJ1-2, with TRBD1 identical over 10 bases. CDR1 is SGHTA, CDR2 FQGTGA, per germline. CDR3 length: 13 amino acids. The V and J ends lost 5 bases and 6 bases, in that order; junction bases with no gene match: 3. The CDR3 DNA is TGTGCCAGCAGCCCGGACAGGGGGAATGGCTACACCTTC. Its translation is CASSPDRGNGYTF. Using reference TRBV7-3 and TRBJ1-2 for the parts outside the CDR3, the full variable domain is GAGVSQTPSNKVTEKGKYVELRCDPISGHTALYWYRQSLGQGPEFLIYFQGTGAADDSGLPNDRFFAVRPEGSVSTLKIQRTERGDSAVYLCASSPDRGNGYTFGSGTRLTVV.

This clonotype showed up many times. This chain joins TRBV7-2 and TRBJ1-5, with D perhaps TRBD1 (6 bases). V was pared by 2 bases and J by 7 bases, with 12 bases between. Germline V gene data show CDR1 as SGHTA and CDR2 as FQGNSA. This CDR3 comprises 14 residues. The CDR3 loop reads CASSLSRGEQPQHF. DNA of the CDR3: TGTGCCAGCAGCTTATCCAGGGGCGAACAGCCCCAGCATTTT. Together with reference TRBV7-2 and TRBJ1-5, the CDR3 gives the full variable domain: GAGVSQSPSNKVTEKGKDVELRCDPISGHTALYWYRQSLGQGLEFLIYFQGNSAPDKSGLPSDRFSAERTGGSVSTLTIQRTQQEDSAVYLCASSLSRGEQPQHFGDGTRLSIL.